This TCR beta chain is from a study of cytomegalovirus exposure and HLA in healthy donors. Overall study context: Out of 398 genotyped donors, roughly 78% belonged to the Caucasian-associated ancestry cluster.

Germline-derived CDR1 and CDR2 are SEHNR and FQNEAQ (reference sequence). The length of the CDR3 is 15 residues. Trimming removed 5 bases from V and 6 bases from J; junction bases left unmatched: 2. This PCR relied on a set of 60 Vbeta primers and 13 Jbeta primers. The method was immunoSEQ multiplex PCR; TCRdb's version includes in-frame clones alone and lacks a portion of them. This repertoire includes more than 140,000 clones. This receptor was taken from a woman under 30 in good health and CMV-seronegative. Sequenced material: PBMCs. The chain links TRBV7-9 to TRBJ2-2; 14 nucleotides line up with TRBD2. As DNA, the CDR3 is TGTGCCAGCAGCATGGGACTAGCGGGAGCCGGGGAGCTGTTTTTT. Encoded protein: CASSMGLAGAGELFF.